Listed below are T cell receptor beta chains from one sample, sequenced in a study of T cell responses to AZD1222 COVID-19 vaccine. Some clones are missing from TCRdb's copy, which holds only in-frame ones; the method was immunoSEQ multiplex PCR. The sample consists of 95,000 to 100,000 clones, almost 90% of them appearing once. Source: peripheral blood, taken on day 0 of AZD1222 vaccination. The source is an adult in good health. Both conserved end residues are part of each CDR3. The order of the fields is V gene, clone size, J gene, D gene, CDR3 protein, CDR3 DNA. A D gene is named only where the DNA matches it firmly. The size field is filled for only some rows; it gives once, few, many or a size class.

v_gene: TRBV2
abundance: -
j_gene: TRBJ2-2
d_gene: -
CDR3aa: CASSGATGELFF
CDR3nt: TGTGCCAGCAGTGGGGCCACCGGGGAGCTGTTTTTT

v_gene: TRBV4-3
abundance: -
j_gene: TRBJ2-1
d_gene: -
CDR3aa: CASSQGGSGAVGNEQFF
CDR3nt: TGCGCCAGCAGCCAAGGAGGGTCCGGGGCAGTGGGCAATGAGCAGTTCTTC

v_gene: TRBV2
abundance: few
j_gene: TRBJ2-7
d_gene: -
CDR3aa: CASRQTTTQYF
CDR3nt: TGTGCCAGCAGGCAGACTACGACGCAGTACTTC

v_gene: TRBV28
abundance: once
j_gene: TRBJ1-1
d_gene: -
CDR3aa: CASSSGPLNTEAFF
CDR3nt: TGTGCCAGCAGTTCAGGACCATTGAACACTGAAGCTTTCTTT

v_gene: TRBV23-1
abundance: -
j_gene: TRBJ2-7
d_gene: -
CDR3aa: CASSPGLHYEQYF
CDR3nt: TGCGCCAGCAGCCCTGGACTCCACTACGAGCAGTACTTC

v_gene: TRBV19
abundance: -
j_gene: TRBJ1-2
d_gene: -
CDR3aa: CASSLRTKGSYGYTF
CDR3nt: TGTGCCAGTAGTCTACGGACAAAAGGGAGCTATGGCTACACCTTC

v_gene: TRBV9
abundance: -
j_gene: TRBJ2-1
d_gene: TRBD2
CDR3aa: CASSPLFPGGRDEQFF
CDR3nt: TGTGCCAGCAGCCCGCTCTTTCCGGGAGGGCGAGATGAGCAGTTCTTC

v_gene: TRBV7-2
abundance: -
j_gene: TRBJ2-5
d_gene: -
CDR3aa: CASSFEGRETQYF
CDR3nt: TGTGCCAGCAGCTTCGAAGGGAGGGAGACCCAGTACTTC

v_gene: TRBV6-5
abundance: -
j_gene: TRBJ1-2
d_gene: TRBD1
CDR3aa: CASTGQGPNYGYTF
CDR3nt: TGTGCCAGCACCGGACAGGGACCAAACTATGGCTACACCTTC

v_gene: TRBV5-1
abundance: -
j_gene: TRBJ2-3
d_gene: TRBD2
CDR3aa: CASSLELAGGTDTQYF
CDR3nt: TGCGCCAGCAGCTTGGAGCTAGCGGGGGGCACAGATACGCAGTATTTT

v_gene: TRBV11-1
abundance: -
j_gene: TRBJ2-7
d_gene: TRBD2
CDR3aa: CASSFGGGSEQYF
CDR3nt: TGTGCCAGCAGCTTTGGGGGGGGATCCGAGCAGTACTTC

v_gene: TRBV24-1
abundance: -
j_gene: TRBJ2-2
d_gene: -
CDR3aa: CATSDSSAIISNTGELFF
CDR3nt: TGTGCCACCAGTGATTCCTCAGCCATCATTTCGAACACCGGGGAGCTGTTTTTT

v_gene: TRBV30
abundance: -
j_gene: TRBJ1-3
d_gene: -
CDR3aa: CAWRPGDGSGNTIYF
CDR3nt: TGTGCCTGGAGGCCCGGTGACGGCTCTGGAAACACCATATATTTT

v_gene: TRBV6-5
abundance: -
j_gene: TRBJ1-5
d_gene: -
CDR3aa: CASSHRQEDQPQHF
CDR3nt: TGTGCCAGCAGTCACCGACAGGAAGATCAGCCCCAGCATTTT

v_gene: TRBV30
abundance: -
j_gene: TRBJ2-1
d_gene: TRBD2
CDR3aa: CAWSSASGRSSYNEQFF
CDR3nt: TGTGCCTGGAGTTCCGCTAGCGGGAGGAGCTCCTACAATGAGCAGTTCTTC

v_gene: TRBV7-2
abundance: -
j_gene: TRBJ1-1
d_gene: TRBD1
CDR3aa: CASSLIFDRGPTEAFF
CDR3nt: TGTGCCAGCAGCCTAATCTTCGACAGGGGGCCCACTGAAGCTTTCTTT

v_gene: TRBV5-1
abundance: -
j_gene: TRBJ2-1
d_gene: -
CDR3aa: CASSLVQGRGNEQFF
CDR3nt: TGCGCCAGCAGCTTGGTGCAGGGTCGGGGCAATGAGCAGTTCTTC

v_gene: TRBV27
abundance: -
j_gene: TRBJ2-6
d_gene: -
CDR3aa: CASSLYWGSGANVLTF
CDR3nt: TGTGCCAGCAGTTTATATTGGGGGTCTGGGGCCAACGTCCTGACTTTC